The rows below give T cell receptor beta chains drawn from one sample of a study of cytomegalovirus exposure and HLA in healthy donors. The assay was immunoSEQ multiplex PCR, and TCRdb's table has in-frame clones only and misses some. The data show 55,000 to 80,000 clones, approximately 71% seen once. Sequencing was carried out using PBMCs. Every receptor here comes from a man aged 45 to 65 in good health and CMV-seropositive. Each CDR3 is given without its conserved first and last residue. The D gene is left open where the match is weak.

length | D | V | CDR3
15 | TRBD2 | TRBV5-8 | ASSGRTSGGVTDTQY
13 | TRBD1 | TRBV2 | ASRQMTGGLYEQY
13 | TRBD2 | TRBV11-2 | ASSLSSGRMYEQF
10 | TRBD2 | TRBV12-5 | ASGLGRGVQF
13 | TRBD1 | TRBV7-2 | ASSSTKQGAATQY
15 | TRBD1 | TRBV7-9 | ASSAIPTGGRGNTIY
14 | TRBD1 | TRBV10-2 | ASSPSGQGIDQPQH
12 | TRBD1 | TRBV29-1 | SVEVGRGQAEAF
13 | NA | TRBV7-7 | ASSLGDGGRYEQY
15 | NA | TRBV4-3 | ASSQSAVGGPNNEQF
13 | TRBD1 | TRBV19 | ASMQGGVGNQPQH
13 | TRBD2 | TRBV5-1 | ASSPAGGGIETQY
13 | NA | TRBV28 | ASRSGRGSNTEAF
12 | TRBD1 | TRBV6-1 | ASTAGGENSPLH
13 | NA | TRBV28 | ASSSTPRGGNTIY
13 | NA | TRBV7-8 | ASSLNPGHDQPQH
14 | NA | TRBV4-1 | ASSQRQDFSNQPQH
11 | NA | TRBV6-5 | ASSYRDNYEQY
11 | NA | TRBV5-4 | ASSPLGRYGYT
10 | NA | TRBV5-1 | ASSDMNTEAF
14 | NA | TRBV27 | ASSSSGTARQETQY
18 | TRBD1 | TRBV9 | ASSPTHRPDRASSGNTIY
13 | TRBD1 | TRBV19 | ASSTRGLLGTEAF
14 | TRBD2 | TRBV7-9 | ASSPRLAPAYNEQF
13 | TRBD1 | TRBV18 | ASSPGGTGFYEQY
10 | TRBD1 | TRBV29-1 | SARQGANIQY
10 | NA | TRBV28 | ASSRTAYEQY
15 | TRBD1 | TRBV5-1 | ASSLVMDRDSSYEQY
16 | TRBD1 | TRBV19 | ASSIDSRTGRYTGELF
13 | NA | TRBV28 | ASSLTVVTSYEQY
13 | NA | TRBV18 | ASSKDRYSNQPQH
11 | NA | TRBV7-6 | ASSLGGVGEQY
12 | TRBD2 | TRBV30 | ARRPAGYTDTQY
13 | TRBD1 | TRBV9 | ASSARQGWDTEAF
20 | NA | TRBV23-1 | ASSRARLDGAWGGESSYEQY
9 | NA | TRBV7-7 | ASRTGPEQY
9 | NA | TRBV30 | AWRMNTEAF